This TCR beta chain was observed in a study of beta chain features in type 1 diabetes (dated by TCRdb to the late 2010s). About the investigation overall: No differences in mean age, gender distribution, total cell number or subset yield were found between patients and healthy donors. A total of around 100 million sorted cells were examined across all samples, and RNA yield correlated strongly with the number of cells per subset. In the study, recently diagnosed type 1 diabetes patients and matched healthy donors were compared on the TCRB repertoires of their sorted circulating CD4+ T cell subsets. Naive and central memory subsets were obtained from all 30 or so donors, but regulatory and stem cell-like memory subsets were isolated from only 8 patients and roughly eight healthy donors. What the research found in general, with its limitations: At VDJ recombination sites, type 1 diabetes patients had fewer insertions and more deleted nucleotides, which implies abnormalities in thymic rearrangement. Shorter templates might have been favored by PCR, but patient and control samples were amplified and corrected together, so both groups would have been affected equally by any skew. Because small numbers of individuals were included in the HLA sub-analyses, any influence of HLA type on TCRB rearrangement was left unresolved. In all four CD4+ subsets, TCRB CDR3 length was moderately but significantly shorter in type 1 diabetes patients. Because cDNA was sequenced instead of genomic DNA, activated cells with high expression could be over-represented, although the groups did not differ in activation or CD3 levels. Naive, central memory and regulatory TCRB repertoires appeared more similar among patients than among healthy donors.

A single peripheral blood draw of roughly 0.11 L on average was collected from each donor into heparinised tubes. A BD FACSAria II and a panel including CD45RO, CCR7, CD25, CD127, CD95 and CD27 were used to sort naive, central memory, regulatory and stem cell-like memory CD4+ T cells. Purity was above 95% for every sorted population. PBMCs were isolated immediately by Lymphoprep density gradient centrifugation and stained directly without culture. So that batch effects would be minimized, each experiment stained and sorted samples in pairs, pairing one healthy donor with one patient. The entire amount of isolated RNA was reverse transcribed using the High Capacity cDNA Reverse Transcription Kit, so the sequenced TCRB transcripts were expressed ones. Deep immunoSEQ sequencing was performed on naive, central memory and regulatory T cell samples, with an average of about 3.57 million total reads per sample. After sorted cells were lysed in RLT buffer, RNA was extracted with DNase-treated RNeasy Micro or Mini kits, with the choice depending on cell number. Each cell subset was processed on its own to prevent cross-contamination, while patient and healthy donor samples were processed together. The immunoSEQ multiplex PCR was used to amplify TCRB sequences from cDNA, yielding 87-bp fragments that span the CDR3 region. Sequencing of the amplicons was done on the Illumina HiSeq platform. Processing in the source paper ran as follows. Synthetic template baselines were used to correct PCR bias computationally, reads within Hamming distance 2 were collapsed together, and singletons that could not be merged were discarded. Reads were aligned against IMGT to assign V, D and J genes, CDR3 length and insertions or deletions at six rearrangement sites. Within each subset, clonotype counts were normalized to the number of sorted cells before true diversity and Gini coefficients were calculated with the tcR R package. The overlap coefficient, calculated on TCRB nucleotide sequences, was used to quantify repertoire sharing. Out-of-frame TCRB sequences from naive cells were analyzed as a proxy for the pre-selection repertoire. The table was pulled from immuneACCESS by TCRdb, which kept in-frame rearrangements only. Such tables lose some clones; where checked, under half of the loss comes from unresolved V genes, and the rest has no known cause. The DNA was the basis for D and trimming; V, J and clone size are from that table. The sample records a few hundred thousand clones, 15% to 20% of which are singletons. The ten largest clones represent 0.044% of the sample.

The junction carries 10 bases between V and J, which are trimmed by 3 bases and 4 bases respectively. As encoded in the germline V gene, CDR1 is KGHSH while CDR2 is LQKENI. From the cysteine through the phenylalanine, the CDR3 covers 14 amino acids. The kept DNA is CDR3 alone, 42 bases in frame from the first base. With respect to this clone: Its target antigen remains unknown. No much larger clone exists at a distance of one base, and base qualities are not known.

The source of this sequence is a woman aged 18 to 35 in good health. The sequence links TRBV18 to TRBJ2-4, with the D gene call left open. Sequencing was done on a sample of naive CD4+ T cells from blood. The cell subset or site label here, explained by the study, means: true naive CD4+ T cells. The nucleotide sequence reads as follows: TGTGCCAGCTCACCGGCAGACACGAAAAACATTCAGTACTTC. The resulting protein is CASSPADTKNIQYF.